This entry features one T cell receptor beta chain sequence. Only a few counts were recorded for this clonotype. Its cognate antigen has yet to be identified. There are no base qualities to consult, and no much larger clone falls within one base. TCR alpha and beta CDR3 regions were amplified with the iRepertoire nested amplicon-rescue multiplex PCR (arm-PCR) platform from RNA. One-step reverse transcription and amplification used about 100-400 ng of tissue mRNA or PBMC total RNA as input. After bead purification, a secondary multiplex PCR added Illumina adapters, and libraries were gel-purified between 200 and 400 bp. Internal 6-nucleotide barcodes were carried by the libraries and were used for demultiplexing. Sequencing of the libraries was done on an Illumina MiSeq using 2x220 or 2x250 nucleotide paired-end reads. For the original study's pipeline: FLASH 1.2.11 was used to merge paired reads, and BWA-MEM then aligned the reads to the GRCh37 human genome before TRA and TRB reads were extracted. V and J assignment used an IMGT-derived reference of cassette sequences and CDR3 motifs that included pseudogenes. Three-frame translation of reads was performed, and productive CDR3s were defined as those with a C...FGXG motif and no stop codons. Clonotypes were defined as unique combinations of V-J cassette pair and CDR3 amino acid sequence. Filtering of reads was based on Hamming distance, with the threshold set by the sequence error rate of each sample in mapped regions. The raw public data were reprocessed by TCRdb itself: fastp quality trimming at Q25, MiXCR clonotype calling, in-frame beta chains only. CDR3 protein duplicates are merged, each entry listing the most common genes and DNA. Here the V and J calls rest on TCRdb's processing, not on the authors' analysis. The sample table lists under 150,000 distinct CDR3 sequences, roughly a quarter of them with a count of one. About a quarter of the sample goes to the ten largest clones.

These data come from a study of glioma-infiltrating T cells (dated by TCRdb to the mid-2010s). In the study overall: Sequencing of TCR alpha- and beta-chain repertoires was performed on glioma tissue, on non-neoplastic brain tissue, and on matched peripheral blood mononuclear cells. Three low-grade glioma patients, seven to nine primary glioblastoma patients, and three non-glioma patients who contributed non-neoplastic brain tissue made up the paired cohort. Each tissue-infiltrating repertoire was compared with the same patient's peripheral blood repertoire to measure divergence between tissue and blood T-cell populations.

Overall results and qualifications from the work: Tissue and blood shared very few CDR3 sequences, a result attributed to high CDR3 diversity and limited sampling. VJ-independent divergence between tissue and blood was found to be below expectation in non-neoplastic patients but above expectation in all gliomas, particularly low-grade gliomas. Group comparisons were based on small numbers of patients: three non-neoplastic, three low-grade glioma and 7 to 9 glioblastoma patients.

Trimmed from V: 0 bases; trimmed from J: 5 bases; junction bases lacking a gene match: 0. Measured from the cysteine to the phenylalanine, the CDR3 is 14 residues long. The entry retains the CDR3 DNA only, 42 bases that are in frame from base 1. CDR1 and CDR2, looked up from the germline V gene, are KGHSH and LQKENI. The receptor's source is a human donor with low-grade glioma or glioblastoma, undergoing nonglioma brain surgery, or in good health (not recorded which). The sequencing sample was made of glioma tissue, nonneoplastic brain tissue, or PBMCs (not recorded which). This receptor chain uses TRBV18 and TRBJ1-4, with 7 middle bases fitting TRBD1. The CDR3 in this case is CASSPPQGNEKLFF. The base sequence is TGTGCCAGCTCACCACCACAGGGGAATGAAAAACTGTTTTTT.